This record looks at one TCR beta chain sequence and its context. Its antigen is still unknown. This entry belongs to a study of OX40 agonist ivuxolimab in advanced cancers. Study-wide results and caveats: Low normalized T-cell clonal expansion was additionally recorded for some nonresponders. With doses of 0.1 to 3.0 mg/kg, CD4+ and CD8+ blood T cells had undergone clonal expansion by week 6.

Clones were read by immunoSEQ multiplex PCR, and TCRdb kept only the in-frame ones, dropping some. This table holds fewer than 70,000 clones, 75% to 85% found once. V dropped 0 bases and J dropped 7 bases, with 12 bases sitting between them. Germline CDR1 reads MNHEY; CDR2 reads SVGAGI. This CDR3 contains 14 residues. The material sequenced was CD4+ or CD8+ T cells sorted from blood, taken in a trial of the OX40 agonist ivuxolimab. The chain recombines TRBV6-5 with TRBJ1-2; D unresolved. This receptor was obtained from an adult with an advanced solid tumor such as melanoma, head and neck, liver or kidney cancer. The CDR3 is CASSYSTQVGGYTF. The CDR3 coding sequence is TGTGCCAGCAGTTACTCCACGCAGGTCGGTGGCTACACCTTC.